This T cell receptor beta chain was sequenced during a study of regulatory T cells in long-lasting Graves disease. Study-wide results and caveats: Persistent disease samples used TRBV28, TRBJ1-2 and TRBJ2-5 preferentially.

Specified time point: newly diagnosed GD, antithyroid drugs for less than 3 months. Scientists built the TCR library using RNA that was extracted from PBMCs. Building of the TCR beta libraries involved iRepertoire HTBI primers and Arm-PCR of CDR3 regions. As processed by the authors: Samples collectively showed more than 55 TRBV and approximately 13 TRBJ segments. One entry per CDR3 protein results from TCRdb running MiXCR on the multiplex PCR reads. What appears here as the V and J calls and clone size reflects TCRdb's work, not the paper's. The data show 450,000 to 650,000 distinct CDR3 sequences, around 16% seen once. The CDR3 contains 18 residues. Germline CDR1 is MNHEY and CDR2 is SVGEGT. The V end lost 2 bases, the J end lost 3 bases, and 20 bases lay between the germline ends. This clonotype appeared a few times. Its antigen remains unknown. The sample was also reused in another study, on T cells in Graves' hyperthyroidism and ophthalmopathy. That report adds: The TCR CDR3 was amplified in a first-round RT-PCR using the HTBI primer set. With a median lead of around 5.9 months before onset, the model predicted ophthalmopathy.

The source of this sequence is a middle-aged woman with Graves disease. This specimen was peripheral blood mononuclear cells (PBMCs), taken at new diagnosis, from a patient treated with antithyroid drugs. The rearrangement joins TRBV6-2 or TRBV6-3 to TRBJ1-3; D unresolved. The CDR3 nucleotides read TGTGCCAGCAGTTACACCCAAGGGCCAGAGTCGGATGGAAACACCATATATTTT. This gives the protein CASSYTQGPESDGNTIYF.